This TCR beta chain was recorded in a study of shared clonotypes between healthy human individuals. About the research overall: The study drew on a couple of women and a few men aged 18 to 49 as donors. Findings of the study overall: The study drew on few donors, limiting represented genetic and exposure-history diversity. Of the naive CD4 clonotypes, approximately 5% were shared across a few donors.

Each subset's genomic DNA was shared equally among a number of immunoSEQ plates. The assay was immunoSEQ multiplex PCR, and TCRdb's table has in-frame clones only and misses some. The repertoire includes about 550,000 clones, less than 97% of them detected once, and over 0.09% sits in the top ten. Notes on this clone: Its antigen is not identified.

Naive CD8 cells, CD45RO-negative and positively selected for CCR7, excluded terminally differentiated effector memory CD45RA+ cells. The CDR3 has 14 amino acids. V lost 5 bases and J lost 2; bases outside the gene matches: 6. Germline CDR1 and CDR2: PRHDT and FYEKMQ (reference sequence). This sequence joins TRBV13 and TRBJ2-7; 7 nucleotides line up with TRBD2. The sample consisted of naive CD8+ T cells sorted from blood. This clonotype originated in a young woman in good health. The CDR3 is CASSELADPYEQYF. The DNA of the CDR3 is TGTGCCAGCAGCGAGCTAGCGGATCCCTACGAGCAGTACTTC.